Detailed here is one TCR beta chain. Donors were grouped by their self-reported clinical history. This record comes from a study of blood T cell repertoires in COVID-19. As for the study in general: Acute and convalescent COVID-19 samples came from the United States, Italy and Spain. T cells, B-cell-depleted T cells, or PBMCs provided the cDNA or gDNA that served as material.

Per the original methods: Cell counts per sample came from amplifying reference gene primers. Data came from immunoSEQ multiplex PCR; TCRdb stores just in-frame clones and leaves some out. V, J and clone size are those of that table, while D and trimming were read from the DNA. Of approximately 250,000 clones listed, about 87% are singletons. The receptor was isolated from a woman between 40 and 50 years old with acute COVID-19. Material for sequencing was PBMCs or T cells enriched from blood (not recorded which).

CDR3 in amino acids: CASSQGRGSRVAFF. Written as DNA, the CDR3 is TGCGCCAGCAGCCAAGGCAGGGGGAGTCGTGTAGCTTTCTTT. V is TRBV4-1 and J is TRBJ1-1; 7 nucleotides match TRBD1. J gave up 10 bases and V 1 base, and 9 bases lay outside the gene matches. In germline, CDR1 is MGHRA, CDR2 YSYEKL. The CDR3 consists of 14 residues.